This TCR beta chain is from a study of PD-L1 blockade in urothelial cancer. At the level of the study: Males with bladder-origin urothelial cancer constituted twenty-five of 29 patients.

The CDR3 is made up of 17 amino acids. Germline values: CDR1 SNHLY, CDR2 FYNNEI. Time point described: peripheral blood 6 weeks after treatment start. About this clone itself: At one end the junction does not follow the germline gene, possibly because of a read error. This specimen includes other DNA sequences encoding the same CDR3.

The table came from immunoSEQ multiplex PCR; TCRdb's copy has only in-frame clones and leaves some out. The data show over 100,000 clones, around 90% seen once. This chain links TRBV2 with TRBJ2-7; TRBD2 aligns across 8 bases. This specimen consisted of PBMCs, obtained around atezolizumab (anti-PD-L1) treatment. This TCR was sampled from a man aged 55-75 years with urothelial cancer. Written as DNA, the CDR3 is TGTGCCAGCAGTGAATTCGCAGGACGGGGGGGTTCCAACGAGCAATACTTC. This encodes CASSEFAGRGGSNEQYF.